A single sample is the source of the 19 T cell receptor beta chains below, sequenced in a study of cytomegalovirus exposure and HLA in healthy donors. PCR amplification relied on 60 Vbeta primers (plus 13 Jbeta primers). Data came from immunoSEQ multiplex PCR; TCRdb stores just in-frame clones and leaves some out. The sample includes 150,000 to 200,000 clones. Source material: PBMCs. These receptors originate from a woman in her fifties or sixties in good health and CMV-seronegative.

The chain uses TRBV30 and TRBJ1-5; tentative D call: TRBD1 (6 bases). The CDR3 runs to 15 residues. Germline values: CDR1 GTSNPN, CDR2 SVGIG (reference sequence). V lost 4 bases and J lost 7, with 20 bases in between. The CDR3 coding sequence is TGTGCCTGGACCCAGGGGTCCAGGGTCGGACAGCCCCAGCATTTT. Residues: CAWTQGSRVGQPQHF.

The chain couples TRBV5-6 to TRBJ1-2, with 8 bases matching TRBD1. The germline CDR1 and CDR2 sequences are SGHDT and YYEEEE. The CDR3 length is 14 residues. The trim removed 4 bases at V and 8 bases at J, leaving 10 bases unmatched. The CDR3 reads CASSPTDRAYGYTF. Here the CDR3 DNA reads TGTGCCAGCAGCCCCACGGACAGGGCGTACGGCTACACCTTC.

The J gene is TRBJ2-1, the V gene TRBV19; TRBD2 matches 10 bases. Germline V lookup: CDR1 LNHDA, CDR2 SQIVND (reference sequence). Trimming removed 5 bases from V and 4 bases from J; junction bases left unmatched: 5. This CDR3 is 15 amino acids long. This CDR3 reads CASSPSGRDYNEQFF. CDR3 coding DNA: TGTGCCAGTAGTCCCAGCGGGAGGGATTACAATGAGCAGTTCTTC.

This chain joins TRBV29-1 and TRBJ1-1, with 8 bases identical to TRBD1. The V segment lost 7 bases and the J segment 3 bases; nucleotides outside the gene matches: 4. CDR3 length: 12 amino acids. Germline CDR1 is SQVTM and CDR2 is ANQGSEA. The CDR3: CSENRGYTEAFF. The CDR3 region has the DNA TGCAGCGAAAACAGGGGGTACACTGAAGCTTTCTTT.

The CDR3 sequence is CASRTGTGFLYEQYF. For the CDR3, the DNA is TGCGCCAGCAGAACCGGGACAGGGTTTTTGTACGAGCAGTACTTC. The rearrangement links TRBV5-1 to TRBJ2-7; 9 nucleotides align to TRBD1. Germline values: CDR1 SGHRS, CDR2 YFSETQ. The CDR3 spans 15 residues. J was trimmed by 4 bases and V by 5 bases; bases with no gene match: 10.

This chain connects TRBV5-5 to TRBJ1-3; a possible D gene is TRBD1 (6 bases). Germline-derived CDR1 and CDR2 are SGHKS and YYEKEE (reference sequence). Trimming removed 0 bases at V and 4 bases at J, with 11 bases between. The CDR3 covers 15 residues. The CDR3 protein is CASSLGGGAGNTIYF. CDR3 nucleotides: TGTGCCAGCAGCTTGGGAGGGGGTGCCGGAAACACCATATATTTT.

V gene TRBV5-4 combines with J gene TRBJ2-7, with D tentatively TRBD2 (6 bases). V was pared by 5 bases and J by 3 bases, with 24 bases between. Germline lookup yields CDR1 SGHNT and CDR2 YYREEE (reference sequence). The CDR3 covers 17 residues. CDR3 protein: CASRFGGTDLPYYEQYF. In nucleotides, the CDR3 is TGTGCCAGCAGGTTCGGAGGGACCGACCTACCTTACTACGAGCAGTACTTC.

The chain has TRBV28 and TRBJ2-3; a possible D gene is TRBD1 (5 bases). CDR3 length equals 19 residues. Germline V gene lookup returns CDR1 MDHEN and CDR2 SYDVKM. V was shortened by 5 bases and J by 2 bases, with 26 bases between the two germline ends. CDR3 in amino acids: CASSPGSPSLRENTDTQYF. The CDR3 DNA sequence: TGTGCCAGCAGTCCAGGGTCACCGAGTTTGCGAGAGAACACAGATACGCAGTATTTT.

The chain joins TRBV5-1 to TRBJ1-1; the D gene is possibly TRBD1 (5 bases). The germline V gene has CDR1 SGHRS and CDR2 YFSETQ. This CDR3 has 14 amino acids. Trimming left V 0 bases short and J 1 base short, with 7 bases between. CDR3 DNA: TGCGCCAGCAGCTTGGGAGACAGGAACACTGAAGCTTTCTTT. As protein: CASSLGDRNTEAFF. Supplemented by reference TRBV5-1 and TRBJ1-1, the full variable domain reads KAGVTQTPRYLIKTRGQQVTLSCSPISGHRSVSWYQQTPGQGLQFLFEYFSETQRNKGNFPGRFSGRQFSNSRSEMNVSTLELGDSALYLCASSLGDRNTEAFFGQGTRLTVV.

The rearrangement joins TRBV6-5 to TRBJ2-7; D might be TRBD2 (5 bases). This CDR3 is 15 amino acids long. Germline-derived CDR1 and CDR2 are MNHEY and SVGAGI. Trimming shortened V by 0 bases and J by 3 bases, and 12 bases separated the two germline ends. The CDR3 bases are TGTGCCAGCAGTTACTCGATGTCGGGGATCTACGAGCAGTACTTC. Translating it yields CASSYSMSGIYEQYF.

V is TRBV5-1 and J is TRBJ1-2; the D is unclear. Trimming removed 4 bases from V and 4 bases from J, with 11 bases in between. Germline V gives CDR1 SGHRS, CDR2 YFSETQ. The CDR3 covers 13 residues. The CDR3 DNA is TGCGCCAGCAGCCCGGAGGATGGCTATGGCTACACCTTC. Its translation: CASSPEDGYGYTF. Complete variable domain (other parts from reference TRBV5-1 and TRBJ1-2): KAGVTQTPRYLIKTRGQQVTLSCSPISGHRSVSWYQQTPGQGLQFLFEYFSETQRNKGNFPGRFSGRQFSNSRSEMNVSTLELGDSALYLCASSPEDGYGYTFGSGTRLTVV.

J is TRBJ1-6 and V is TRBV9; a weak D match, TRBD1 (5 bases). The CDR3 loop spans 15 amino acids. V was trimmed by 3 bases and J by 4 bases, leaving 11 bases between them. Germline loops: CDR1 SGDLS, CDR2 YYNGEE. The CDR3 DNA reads TGTGCCAGCAGCGGAGAGACAGTGTATAATTCACCCCTCCACTTT. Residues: CASSGETVYNSPLHF.

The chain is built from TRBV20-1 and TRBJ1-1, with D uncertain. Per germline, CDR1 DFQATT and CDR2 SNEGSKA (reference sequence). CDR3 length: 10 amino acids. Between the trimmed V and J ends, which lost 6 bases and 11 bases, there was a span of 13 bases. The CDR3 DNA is TGCAGTGCCTCGGAGCGCACGGCTTTCTTT. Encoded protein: CSASERTAFF.

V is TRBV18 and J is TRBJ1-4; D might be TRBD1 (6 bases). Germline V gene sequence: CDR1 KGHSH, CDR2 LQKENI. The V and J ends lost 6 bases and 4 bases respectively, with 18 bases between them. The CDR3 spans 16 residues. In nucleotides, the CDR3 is TGTGCCAGCTCCCAAGGACAGCCTCAGGGTAATGAAAAACTGTTTTTT. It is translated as CASSQGQPQGNEKLFF.

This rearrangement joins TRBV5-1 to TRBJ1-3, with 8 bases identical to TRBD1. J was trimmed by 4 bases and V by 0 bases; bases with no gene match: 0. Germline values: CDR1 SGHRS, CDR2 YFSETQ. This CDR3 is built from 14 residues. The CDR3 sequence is CASSLAGGGNTIYF. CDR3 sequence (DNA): TGCGCCAGCAGCTTGGCAGGGGGCGGAAACACCATATATTTT. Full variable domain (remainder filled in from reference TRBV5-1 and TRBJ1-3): KAGVTQTPRYLIKTRGQQVTLSCSPISGHRSVSWYQQTPGQGLQFLFEYFSETQRNKGNFPGRFSGRQFSNSRSEMNVSTLELGDSALYLCASSLAGGGNTIYFGEGSWLTVV.

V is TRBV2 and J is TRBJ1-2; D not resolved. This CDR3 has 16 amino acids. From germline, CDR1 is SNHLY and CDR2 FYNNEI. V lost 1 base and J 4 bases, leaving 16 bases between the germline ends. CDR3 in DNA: TGTGCCAGCAGTGAAGGCCCTTCGACATCCTCCTATGGCTACACCTTC. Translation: CASSEGPSTSSYGYTF.

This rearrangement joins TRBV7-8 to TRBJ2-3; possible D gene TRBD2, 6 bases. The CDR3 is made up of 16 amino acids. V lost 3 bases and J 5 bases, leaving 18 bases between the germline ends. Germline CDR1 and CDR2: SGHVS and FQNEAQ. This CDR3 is CASSFVGGVDEDTQYF. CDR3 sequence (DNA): TGTGCCAGCAGCTTCGTAGGCGGGGTGGACGAAGATACGCAGTATTTT.

CDR3 amino acids: CASSVGRGSGYGYTF. The CDR3 coding sequence is TGTGCCAGCAGCGTAGGAAGGGGATCAGGCTATGGCTACACCTTC. V usage is TRBV9 and J usage is TRBJ1-2; tentatively, D is TRBD1 (5 bases). Germline loops: CDR1 SGDLS, CDR2 YYNGEE. This CDR3 is 15 amino acids long. The V and J ends lost 0 bases and 4 bases respectively, with 13 bases between them. The full variable domain, rest sourced from reference TRBV9 and TRBJ1-2, is DSGVTQTPKHLITATGQRVTLRCSPRSGDLSVYWYQQSLDQGLQFLIQYYNGEERAKGNILERFSAQQFPDLHSELNLSSLELGDSALYFCASSVGRGSGYGYTFGSGTRLTVV.

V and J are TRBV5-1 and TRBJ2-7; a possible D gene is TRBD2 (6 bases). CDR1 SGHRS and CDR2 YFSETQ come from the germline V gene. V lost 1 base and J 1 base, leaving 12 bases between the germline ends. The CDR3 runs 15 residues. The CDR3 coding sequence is TGCGCCAGCAGCTTGCGGGGGAGCAATTCCTACGAGCAGTACTTC. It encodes CASSLRGSNSYEQYF.